This T cell receptor beta chain is drawn from a study of response to subunit inactivated influenza vaccine. Study observations and caveats: The authors put forward the suggestion that each seasonal influenza vaccination may bring in only a limited number of new T cells.

CDR3 length equals 15 residues. Germline-derived CDR1 and CDR2 are DFQATT and SNEGSKA (reference sequence). Losses at the gene ends were 2 bases for V and 3 bases for J; bases not matched to a gene: 4. As for this clonotype: Its antigen is undetermined.

TCRdb independently ran MiXCR on the RT-PCR reads; one entry per CDR3 protein. The table shows some 500,000 distinct CDR3 sequences, with about 25% occurring only once. This sequence was found in a middle-aged man who received an inactivated influenza vaccine. The chain carries TRBV20-1 and TRBJ2-3, with TRBD1 matching 11 bases. Sequences were derived from CD4+ T cells sorted from PBMCs, sampled less than 6 days after vaccination. CDR3 sequence (DNA): TGCAGTGCTAGATTGGACAGGGGGCGAACAGATACGCAGTATTTT. It translates to CSARLDRGRTDTQYF.